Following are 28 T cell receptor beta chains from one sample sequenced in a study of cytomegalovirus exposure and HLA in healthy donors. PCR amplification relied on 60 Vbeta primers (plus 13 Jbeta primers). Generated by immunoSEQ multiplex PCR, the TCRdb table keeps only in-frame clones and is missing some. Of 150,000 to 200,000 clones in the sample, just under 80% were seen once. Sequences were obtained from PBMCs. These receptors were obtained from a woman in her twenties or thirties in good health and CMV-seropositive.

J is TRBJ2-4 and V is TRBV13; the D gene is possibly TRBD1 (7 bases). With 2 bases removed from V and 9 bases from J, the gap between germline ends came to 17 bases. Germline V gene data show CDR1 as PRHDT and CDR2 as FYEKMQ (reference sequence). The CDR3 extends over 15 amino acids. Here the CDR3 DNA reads TGTGCCAGCAGCTTAACGCTTCCTCAGGGGGGCATTCAGTACTTC. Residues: CASSLTLPQGGIQYF.

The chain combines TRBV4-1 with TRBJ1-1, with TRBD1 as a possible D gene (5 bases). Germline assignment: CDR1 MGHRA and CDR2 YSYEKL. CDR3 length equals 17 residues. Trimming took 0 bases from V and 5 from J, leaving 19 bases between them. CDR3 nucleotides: TGCGCCAGCAGCCAAGATCCTCCTTCAGGGTATGTTACTGAAGCTTTCTTT. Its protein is CASSQDPPSGYVTEAFF.

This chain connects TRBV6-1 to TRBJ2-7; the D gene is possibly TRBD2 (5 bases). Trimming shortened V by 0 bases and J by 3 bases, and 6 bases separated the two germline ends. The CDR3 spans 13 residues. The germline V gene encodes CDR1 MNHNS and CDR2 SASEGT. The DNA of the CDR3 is TGTGCCAGCAGTGAAGCGGCGGGCTACGAGCAGTACTTC. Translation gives CASSEAAGYEQYF.

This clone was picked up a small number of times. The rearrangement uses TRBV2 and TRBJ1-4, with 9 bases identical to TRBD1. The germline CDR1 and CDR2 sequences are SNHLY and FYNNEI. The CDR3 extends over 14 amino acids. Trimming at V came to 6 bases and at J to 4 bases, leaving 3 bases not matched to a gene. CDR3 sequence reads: CASSGTGINEKLFF. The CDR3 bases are TGTGCCAGCAGCGGGACAGGGATTAATGAAAAACTGTTTTTT.

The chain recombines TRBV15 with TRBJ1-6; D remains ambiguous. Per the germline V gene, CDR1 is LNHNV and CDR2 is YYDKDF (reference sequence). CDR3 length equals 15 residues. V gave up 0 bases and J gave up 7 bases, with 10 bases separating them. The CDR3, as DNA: TGTGCCACCAGCAGAGAGCTTATTCGGAATTCACCCCTCCACTTT. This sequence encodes CATSRELIRNSPLHF. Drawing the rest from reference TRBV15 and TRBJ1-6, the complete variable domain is DAMVIQNPRYQVTQFGKPVTLSCSQTLNHNVMYWYQQKSSQAPKLLFHYYDKDFNNEADTPDNFQSRRPNTSFCFLDIRSPGLGDTAMYLCATSRELIRNSPLHFGNGTRLTVT.

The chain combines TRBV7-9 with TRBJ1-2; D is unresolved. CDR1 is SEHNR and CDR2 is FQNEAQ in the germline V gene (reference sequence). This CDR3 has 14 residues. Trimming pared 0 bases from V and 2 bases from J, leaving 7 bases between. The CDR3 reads CASSLAVANYGYTF. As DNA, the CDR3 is TGTGCCAGCAGCTTAGCTGTAGCGAACTATGGCTACACCTTC.

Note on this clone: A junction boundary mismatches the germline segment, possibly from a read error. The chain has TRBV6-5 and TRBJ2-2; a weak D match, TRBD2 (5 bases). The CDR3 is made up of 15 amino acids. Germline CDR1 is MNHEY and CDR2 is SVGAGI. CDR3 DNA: TGTGCCAGCATGGCTCCTTTGGGAAGCACCGGGGAGCCGTTTTTT. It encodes CASMAPLGSTGEPFF.

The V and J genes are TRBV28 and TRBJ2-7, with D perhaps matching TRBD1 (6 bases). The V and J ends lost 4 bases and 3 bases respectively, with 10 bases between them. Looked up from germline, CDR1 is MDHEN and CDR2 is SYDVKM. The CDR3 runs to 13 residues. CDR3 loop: CASSSQDSYEQYF. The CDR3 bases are TGTGCCAGCAGTTCTCAGGACAGCTACGAGCAGTACTTC.

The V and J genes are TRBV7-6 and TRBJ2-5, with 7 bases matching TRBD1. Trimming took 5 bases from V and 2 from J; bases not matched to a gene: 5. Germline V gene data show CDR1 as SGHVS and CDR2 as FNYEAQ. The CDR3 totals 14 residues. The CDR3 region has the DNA TGTGCCAGCAGCCCCCCGACAGGGCAAGAGACCCAGTACTTC. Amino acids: CASSPPTGQETQYF.

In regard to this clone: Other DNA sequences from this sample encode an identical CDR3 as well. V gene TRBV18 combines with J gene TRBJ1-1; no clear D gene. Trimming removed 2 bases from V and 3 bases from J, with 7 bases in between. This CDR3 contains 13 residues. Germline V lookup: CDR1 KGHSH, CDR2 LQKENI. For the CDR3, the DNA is TGTGCCAGCTCACCAACCGGGGACACTGAAGCTTTCTTT. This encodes CASSPTGDTEAFF.

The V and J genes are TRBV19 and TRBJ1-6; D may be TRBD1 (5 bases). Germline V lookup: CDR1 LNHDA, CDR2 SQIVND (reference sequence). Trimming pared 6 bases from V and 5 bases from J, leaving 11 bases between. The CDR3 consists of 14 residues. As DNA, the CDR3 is TGTGCCAGTAGCGTGACAGTTAATAATTCACCCCTCCACTTT. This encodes CASSVTVNNSPLHF.

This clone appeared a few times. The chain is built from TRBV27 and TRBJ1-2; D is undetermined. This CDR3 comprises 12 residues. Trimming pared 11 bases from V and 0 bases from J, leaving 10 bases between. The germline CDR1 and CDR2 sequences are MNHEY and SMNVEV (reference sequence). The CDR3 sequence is CASSGANYGYTF. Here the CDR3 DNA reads TGTGCCTCCTCGGGTGCTAACTATGGCTACACCTTC.

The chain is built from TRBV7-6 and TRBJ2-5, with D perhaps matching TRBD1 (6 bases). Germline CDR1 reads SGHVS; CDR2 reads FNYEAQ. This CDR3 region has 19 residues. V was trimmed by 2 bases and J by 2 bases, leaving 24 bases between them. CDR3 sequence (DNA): TGTGCCAGCAGCTTACTTCCCACCTTGGGCGGACAGAAACAAGAGACCCAGTACTTC. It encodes CASSLLPTLGGQKQETQYF.

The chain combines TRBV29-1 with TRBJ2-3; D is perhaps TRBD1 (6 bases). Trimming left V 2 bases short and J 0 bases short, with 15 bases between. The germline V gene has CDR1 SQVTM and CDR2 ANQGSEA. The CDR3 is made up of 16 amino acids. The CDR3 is CSVESYWGLSTDTQYF. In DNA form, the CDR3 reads TGCAGCGTTGAATCTTACTGGGGGCTTAGCACAGATACGCAGTATTTT.

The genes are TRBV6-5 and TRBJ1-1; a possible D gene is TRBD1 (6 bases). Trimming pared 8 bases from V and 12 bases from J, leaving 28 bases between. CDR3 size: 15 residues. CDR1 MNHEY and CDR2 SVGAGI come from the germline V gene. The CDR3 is CASGLFLTRDIKTFF. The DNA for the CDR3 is TGTGCCAGCGGGCTTTTTTTGACCCGGGACATAAAAACTTTCTTT.

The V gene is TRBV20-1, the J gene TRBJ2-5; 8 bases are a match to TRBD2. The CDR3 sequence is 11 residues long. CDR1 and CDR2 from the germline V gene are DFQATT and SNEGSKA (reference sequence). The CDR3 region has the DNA TGCGTCGTTTCGGGAGGGGAGACCCAGTACTTC. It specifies CVVSGGETQYF.

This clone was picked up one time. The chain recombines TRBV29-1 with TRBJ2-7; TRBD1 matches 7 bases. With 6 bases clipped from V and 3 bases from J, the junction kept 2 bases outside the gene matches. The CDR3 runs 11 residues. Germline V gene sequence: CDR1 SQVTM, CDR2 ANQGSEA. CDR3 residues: CSVNRGYEQYF. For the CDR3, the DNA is TGCAGCGTGAACAGGGGCTACGAGCAGTACTTC.

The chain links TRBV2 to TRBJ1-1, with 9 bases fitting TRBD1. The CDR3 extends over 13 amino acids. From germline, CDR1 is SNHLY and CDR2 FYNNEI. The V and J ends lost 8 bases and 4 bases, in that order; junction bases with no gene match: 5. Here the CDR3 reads CASGTGRSTEAFF. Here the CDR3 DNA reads TGTGCCAGCGGGACAGGGAGGAGCACTGAAGCTTTCTTT.

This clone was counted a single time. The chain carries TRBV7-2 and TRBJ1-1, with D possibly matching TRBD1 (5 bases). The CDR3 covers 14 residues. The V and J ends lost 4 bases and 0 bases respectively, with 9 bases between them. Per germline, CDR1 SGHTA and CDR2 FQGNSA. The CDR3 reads CASSSTAMNTEAFF. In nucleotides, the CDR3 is TGTGCCAGCAGCTCGACAGCGATGAACACTGAAGCTTTCTTT. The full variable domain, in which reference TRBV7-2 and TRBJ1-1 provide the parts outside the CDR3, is GAGVSQSPSNKVTEKGKDVELRCDPISGHTALYWYRQSLGQGLEFLIYFQGNSAPDKSGLPSDRFSAERTGGSVSTLTIQRTQQEDSAVYLCASSSTAMNTEAFFGQGTRLTVV.

DNA for the CDR3: TGTGCCAGCAGCTGGGTGGCGGGACAGGGGATTTCTGGAAACACCATATATTTT. Its protein product is CASSWVAGQGISGNTIYF. V and J are TRBV5-4 and TRBJ1-3, with 10 bases that match TRBD1. CDR3 length: 18 amino acids. Germline V gene sequence: CDR1 SGHNT, CDR2 YYREEE (reference sequence). V was clipped by 3 bases and J by 1 base; unmatched bases: 10.

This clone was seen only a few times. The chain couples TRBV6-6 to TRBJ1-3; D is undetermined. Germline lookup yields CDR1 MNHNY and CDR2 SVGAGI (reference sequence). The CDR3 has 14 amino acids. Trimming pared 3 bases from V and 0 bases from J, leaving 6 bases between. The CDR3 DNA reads TGTGCCAGCAGTTATCTGAGCTCTGGAAACACCATATATTTT. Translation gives CASSYLSSGNTIYF.

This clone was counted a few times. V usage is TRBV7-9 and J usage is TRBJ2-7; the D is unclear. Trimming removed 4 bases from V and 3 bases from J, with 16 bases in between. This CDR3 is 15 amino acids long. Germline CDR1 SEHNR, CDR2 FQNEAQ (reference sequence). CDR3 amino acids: CASSSGVGRNYEQYF. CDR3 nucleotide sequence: TGTGCCAGCAGCTCCGGAGTAGGCCGAAACTACGAGCAGTACTTC.

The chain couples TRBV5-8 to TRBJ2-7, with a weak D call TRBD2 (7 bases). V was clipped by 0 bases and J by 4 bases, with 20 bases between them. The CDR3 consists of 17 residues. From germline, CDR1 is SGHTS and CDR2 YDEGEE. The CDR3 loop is CASSLEGAGGPLYEQYF. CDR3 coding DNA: TGTGCCAGCAGCTTGGAAGGGGCCGGGGGGCCTCTGTACGAGCAGTACTTC.

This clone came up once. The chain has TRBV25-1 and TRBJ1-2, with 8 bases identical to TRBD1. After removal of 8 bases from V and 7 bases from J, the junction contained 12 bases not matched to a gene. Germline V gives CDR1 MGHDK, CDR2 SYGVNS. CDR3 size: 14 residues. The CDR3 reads CASGTGTGPRGYTF. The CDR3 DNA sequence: TGTGCCAGCGGGACCGGGACAGGCCCTCGTGGCTACACCTTC.

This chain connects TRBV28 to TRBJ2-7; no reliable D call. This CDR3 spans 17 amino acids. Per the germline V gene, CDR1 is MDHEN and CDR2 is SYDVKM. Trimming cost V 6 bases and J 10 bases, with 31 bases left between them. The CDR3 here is CASSSLDQRQPANVQYF. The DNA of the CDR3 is TGTGCCAGCAGCTCCCTTGACCAGAGGCAGCCCGCAAACGTACAGTACTTC.

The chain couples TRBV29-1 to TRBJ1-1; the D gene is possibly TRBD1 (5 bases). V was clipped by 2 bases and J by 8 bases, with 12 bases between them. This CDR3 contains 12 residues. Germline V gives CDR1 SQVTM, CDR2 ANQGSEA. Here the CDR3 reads CSVESQGMEAFF. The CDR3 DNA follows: TGCAGCGTTGAAAGTCAGGGAATGGAAGCTTTCTTT.

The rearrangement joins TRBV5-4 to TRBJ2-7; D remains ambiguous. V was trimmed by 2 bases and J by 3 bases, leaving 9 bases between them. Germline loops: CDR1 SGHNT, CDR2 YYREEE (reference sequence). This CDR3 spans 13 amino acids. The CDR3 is CASSFGEDYEQYF. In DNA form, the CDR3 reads TGTGCCAGCAGCTTTGGAGAGGACTACGAGCAGTACTTC.

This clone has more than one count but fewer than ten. CDR3 bases: TGTGCCAGCAGCCAAGCACGTAGTGCAACTAATGAAAAACTGTTTTTT. Its translation is CASSQARSATNEKLFF. The chain joins TRBV7-9 to TRBJ1-4; D call uncertain. CDR1 is SEHNR and CDR2 is FQNEAQ in the germline V gene (reference sequence). The CDR3 has 16 amino acids. Trimming pared 5 bases from V and 0 bases from J, leaving 13 bases between.